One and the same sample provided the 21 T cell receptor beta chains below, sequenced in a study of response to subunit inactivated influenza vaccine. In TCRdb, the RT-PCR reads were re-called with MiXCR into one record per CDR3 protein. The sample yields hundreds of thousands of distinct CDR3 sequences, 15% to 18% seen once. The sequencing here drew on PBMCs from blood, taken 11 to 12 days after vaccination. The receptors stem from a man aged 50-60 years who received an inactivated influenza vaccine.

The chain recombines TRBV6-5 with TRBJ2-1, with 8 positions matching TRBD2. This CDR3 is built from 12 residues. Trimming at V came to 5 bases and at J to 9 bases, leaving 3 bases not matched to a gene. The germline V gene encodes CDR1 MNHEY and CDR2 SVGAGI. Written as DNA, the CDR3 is TGTGCCAGCAGTAGGACTAGCACTGAGCAGTTCTTC. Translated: CASSRTSTEQFF.

Here the CDR3 DNA reads TGTGCCAGCAGCTTAACAGCAGGCACAGATACGCAGTATTTT. Translation: CASSLTAGTDTQYF. The V and J genes are TRBV11-3 and TRBJ2-3; D not certain. Germline V lookup: CDR1 SGHNT, CDR2 YENEEA. The ends were cut back, 2 bases at V and 1 base at J, with 7 bases in the middle. CDR3 length: 14 residues.

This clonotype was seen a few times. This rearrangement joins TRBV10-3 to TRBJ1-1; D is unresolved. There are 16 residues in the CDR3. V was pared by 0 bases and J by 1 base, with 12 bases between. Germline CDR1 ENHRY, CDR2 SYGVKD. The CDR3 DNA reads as TGTGCCATCAGTGAGTCAATTTGGCAGCGGAACACTGAAGCTTTCTTT. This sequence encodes CAISESIWQRNTEAFF.

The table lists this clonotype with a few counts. The CDR3 region has the DNA TGTGCCAGCAGCCAAGCGGGAGGAATTGTTACGCAGTATTTT. Its translation: CASSQAGGIVTQYF. The chain is built from TRBV7-2 and TRBJ2-3; 9 positions match TRBD2. There are 14 residues in the CDR3. The ends lost 5 bases at V and 8 bases at J; junction bases unmatched: 8. CDR1 is SGHTA and CDR2 is FQGNSA in the germline V gene.

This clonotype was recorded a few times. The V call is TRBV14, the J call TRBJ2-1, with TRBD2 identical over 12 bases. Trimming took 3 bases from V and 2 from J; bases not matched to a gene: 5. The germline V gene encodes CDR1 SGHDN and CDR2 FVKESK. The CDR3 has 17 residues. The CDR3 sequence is CASSQTSGRAPYNEQFF. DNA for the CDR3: TGTGCCAGCAGCCAGACTAGCGGGAGAGCCCCCTACAATGAGCAGTTCTTC.

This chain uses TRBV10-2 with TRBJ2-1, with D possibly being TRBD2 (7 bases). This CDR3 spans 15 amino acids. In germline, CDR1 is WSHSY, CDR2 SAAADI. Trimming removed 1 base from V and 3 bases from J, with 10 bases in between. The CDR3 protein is CASSEWEGDYNEQFF. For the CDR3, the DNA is TGCGCCAGCAGTGAGTGGGAGGGGGACTACAATGAGCAGTTCTTC.

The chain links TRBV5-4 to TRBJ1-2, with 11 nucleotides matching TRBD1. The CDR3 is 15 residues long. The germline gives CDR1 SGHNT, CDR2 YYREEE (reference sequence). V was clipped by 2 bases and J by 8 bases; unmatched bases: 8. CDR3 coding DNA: TGTGCCAGCAGCTTAATAGGACAGGGGGCGCAAGGCTACACCTTC. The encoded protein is CASSLIGQGAQGYTF.

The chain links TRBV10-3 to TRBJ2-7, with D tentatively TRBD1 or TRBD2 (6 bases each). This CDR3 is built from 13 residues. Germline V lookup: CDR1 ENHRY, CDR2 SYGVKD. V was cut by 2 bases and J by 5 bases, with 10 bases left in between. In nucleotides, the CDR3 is TGTGCCATCAGTGAGCCCGGGGGCGACGAGCAGTACTTC. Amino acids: CAISEPGGDEQYF.

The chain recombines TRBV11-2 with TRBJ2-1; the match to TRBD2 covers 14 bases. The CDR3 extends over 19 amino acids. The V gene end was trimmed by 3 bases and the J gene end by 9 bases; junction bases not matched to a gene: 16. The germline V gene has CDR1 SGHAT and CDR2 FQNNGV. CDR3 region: CASSFSSSPGLAGVSEQFF. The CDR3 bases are TGTGCCAGCAGCTTTTCGTCTTCTCCGGGACTAGCGGGAGTTAGTGAGCAGTTCTTC.

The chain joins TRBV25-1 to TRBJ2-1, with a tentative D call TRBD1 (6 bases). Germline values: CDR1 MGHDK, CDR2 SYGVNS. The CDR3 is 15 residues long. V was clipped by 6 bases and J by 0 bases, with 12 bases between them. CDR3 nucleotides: TGTGCCAGCAGAGGCCGGGACATCTCCTACAATGAGCAGTTCTTC. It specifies CASRGRDISYNEQFF.

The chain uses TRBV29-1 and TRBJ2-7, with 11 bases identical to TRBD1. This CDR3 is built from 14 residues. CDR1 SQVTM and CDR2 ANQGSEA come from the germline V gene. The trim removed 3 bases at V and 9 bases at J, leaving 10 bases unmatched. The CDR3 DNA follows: TGCAGCGTTGATAGCCCCGGGACAGGGGGGAGGCAGTACTTC. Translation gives CSVDSPGTGGRQYF.

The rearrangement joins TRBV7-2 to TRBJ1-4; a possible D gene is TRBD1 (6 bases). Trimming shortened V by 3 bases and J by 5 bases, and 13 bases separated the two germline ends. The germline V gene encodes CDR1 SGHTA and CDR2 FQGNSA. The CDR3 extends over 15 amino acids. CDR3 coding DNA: TGTGCCAGCAGCTTTGGCGGCAGGGGAAATGAAAAACTGTTTTTT. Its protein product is CASSFGGRGNEKLFF.

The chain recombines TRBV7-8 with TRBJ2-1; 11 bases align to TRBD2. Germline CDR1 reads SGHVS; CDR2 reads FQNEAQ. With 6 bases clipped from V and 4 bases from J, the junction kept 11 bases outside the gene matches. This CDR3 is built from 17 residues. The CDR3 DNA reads TGTGCCAGCAGTTCTACTTTAGCGGGAGGGGGTTACAATGAGCAGTTCTTC. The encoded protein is CASSSTLAGGGYNEQFF.

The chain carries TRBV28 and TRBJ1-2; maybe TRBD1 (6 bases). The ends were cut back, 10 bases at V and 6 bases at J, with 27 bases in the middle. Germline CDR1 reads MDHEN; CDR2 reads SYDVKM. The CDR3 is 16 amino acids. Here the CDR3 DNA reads TGTGCCATGGGCCCCGGGCGCCTCTGCTACAGGGATGGCTACACCTTC. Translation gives CAMGPGRLCYRDGYTF.

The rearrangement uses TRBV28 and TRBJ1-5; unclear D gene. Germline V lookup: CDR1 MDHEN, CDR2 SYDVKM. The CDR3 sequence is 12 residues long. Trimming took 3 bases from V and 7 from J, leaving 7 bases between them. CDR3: CASSLYGQPQHF. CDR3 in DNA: TGTGCCAGCAGTTTGTATGGACAGCCCCAGCATTTT.

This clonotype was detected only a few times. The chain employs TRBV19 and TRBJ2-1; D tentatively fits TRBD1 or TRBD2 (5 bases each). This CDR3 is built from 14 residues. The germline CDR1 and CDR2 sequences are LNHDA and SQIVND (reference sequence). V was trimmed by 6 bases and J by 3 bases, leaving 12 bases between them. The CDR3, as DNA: TGTGCCAGTAGGGGGGATCTCCTCTACAATGAGCAGTTCTTC. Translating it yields CASRGDLLYNEQFF.

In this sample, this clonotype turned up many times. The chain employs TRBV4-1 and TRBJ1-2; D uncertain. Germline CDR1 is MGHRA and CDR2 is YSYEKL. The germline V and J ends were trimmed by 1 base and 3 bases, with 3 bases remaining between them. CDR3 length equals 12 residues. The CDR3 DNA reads TGCGCCAGCAGCCAAGGTGACTATGGCTACACCTTC. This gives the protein CASSQGDYGYTF.

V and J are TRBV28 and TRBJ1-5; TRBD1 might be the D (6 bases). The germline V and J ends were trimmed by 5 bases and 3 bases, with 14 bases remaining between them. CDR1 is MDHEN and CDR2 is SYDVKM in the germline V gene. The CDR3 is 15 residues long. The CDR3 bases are TGTGCCAGCAGTCCAACAGGGTCCATCAATCAGCCCCAGCATTTT. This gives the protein CASSPTGSINQPQHF.

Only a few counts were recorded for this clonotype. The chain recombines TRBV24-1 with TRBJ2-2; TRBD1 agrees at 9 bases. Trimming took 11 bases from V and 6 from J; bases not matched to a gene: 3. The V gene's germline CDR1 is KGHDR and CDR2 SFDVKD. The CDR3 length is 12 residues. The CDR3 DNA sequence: TGTGCCATCCGGACAGGGGCCGGGGAGCTGTTTTTT. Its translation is CAIRTGAGELFF.

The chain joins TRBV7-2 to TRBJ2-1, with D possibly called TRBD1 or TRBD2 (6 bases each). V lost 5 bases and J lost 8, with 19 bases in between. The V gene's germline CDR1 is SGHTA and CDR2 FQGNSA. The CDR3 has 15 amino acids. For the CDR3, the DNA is TGTGCCAGCAGCCCCCATGGTGGGGGGCATGATGAGCAGTTCTTC. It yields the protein CASSPHGGGHDEQFF.

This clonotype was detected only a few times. CDR3 in DNA: TGTGCCAGCAGCCCATCGGACAGTCGCAATCAGCCCCAGCATTTT. Its translation is CASSPSDSRNQPQHF. The chain links TRBV7-9 to TRBJ1-5; TRBD1 might be the D (6 bases). The CDR3 is 15 residues long. Trimming left V 5 bases short and J 2 bases short, with 13 bases between. The germline CDR1 and CDR2 sequences are SEHNR and FQNEAQ (reference sequence).